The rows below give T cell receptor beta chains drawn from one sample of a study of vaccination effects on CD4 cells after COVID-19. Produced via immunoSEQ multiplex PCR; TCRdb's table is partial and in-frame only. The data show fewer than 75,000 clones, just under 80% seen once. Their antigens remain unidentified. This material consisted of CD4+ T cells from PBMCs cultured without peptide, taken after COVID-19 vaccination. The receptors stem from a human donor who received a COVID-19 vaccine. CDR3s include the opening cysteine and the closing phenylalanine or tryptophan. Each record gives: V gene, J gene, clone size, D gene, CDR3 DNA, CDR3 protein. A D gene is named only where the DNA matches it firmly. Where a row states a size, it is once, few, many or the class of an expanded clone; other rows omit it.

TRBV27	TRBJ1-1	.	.	TGTGCCAGCAGTTTGTCCAGGAACACTGAAGCTTTCTTT	CASSLSRNTEAFF
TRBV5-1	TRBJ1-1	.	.	TGCGCCAGCAGCTGGGGGCCTGCAGAGAACACTGAAGCTTTCTTT	CASSWGPAENTEAFF
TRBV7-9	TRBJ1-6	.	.	TGTGCCAGCACCCCGTCTGGCACCCGCTCCTATAATTCACCCCTCCACTTT	CASTPSGTRSYNSPLHF
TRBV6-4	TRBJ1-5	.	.	TGTGCCAGCAGTCAGTTCGGAGGGGCGAATAGCAATCAGCCCCAGCATTTT	CASSQFGGANSNQPQHF
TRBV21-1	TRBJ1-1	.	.	TGTGCCAGCAGCACTCGCATATTTAACACTGAAGCTTTCTTT	CASSTRIFNTEAFF
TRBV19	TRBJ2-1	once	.	TGTGCCAGTAGTATAACGGGGCGGGTCAACTACAATGAGCAGTTCTTC	CASSITGRVNYNEQFF
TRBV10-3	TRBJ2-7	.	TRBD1	TGTGCCATCAGTGAGTCGGCAGGGGGTAGGTACGAGCAGTACTTC	CAISESAGGRYEQYF
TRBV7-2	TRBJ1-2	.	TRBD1	TGTGCCAGCAGCCAGCGACAGGGGGCGGGCTATGGCTACACCTTC	CASSQRQGAGYGYTF
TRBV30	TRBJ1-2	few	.	TGTGCCTGGAGTGTAGCCAGGGTAGGTGGCTACACCTTC	CAWSVARVGGYTF
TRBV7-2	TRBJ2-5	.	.	TGTGCCAGCAGCCCGATGCGGACAGTACAAGAGACCCAGTACTTC	CASSPMRTVQETQYF